This TCR beta chain was recovered during a study of T cell responses to AZD1222 COVID-19 vaccine. General observations from the study: Repertoire collection took place solely once the T cell response had peaked.

Libraries were prepared by immunoSEQ multiplex PCR; TCRdb keeps only in-frame clonotypes and omits some of them. The sample includes roughly 80,000 clones, 88% of them seen just once. The CDR3 loop spans 19 amino acids. After removal of 5 bases from V and 3 bases from J, the junction contained 22 bases not matched to a gene. In germline, CDR1 is PRHDT, CDR2 FYEKMQ (reference sequence). Notes on this clone: Antigen: not known.

This TCR derives from an adult in good health. The starting material was peripheral blood, obtained on day 0 of MenACWY control vaccination. The chain recombines TRBV13 with TRBJ2-7; TRBD1 matches 7 bases. CDR3 region: CASSASQSVGQLRFYEQYF. Here the CDR3 DNA reads TGTGCCAGCAGCGCCAGCCAATCTGTGGGACAGCTTAGATTCTACGAGCAGTACTTC.